This T cell receptor (beta chain) appears in the sequencing data of a study of blood T cell repertoires in COVID-19. Per the original data handling: Reference gene primer amplification in the assay estimated nucleated cell counts. Sequencing used immunoSEQ multiplex PCR; TCRdb keeps in-frame clones, though not all of them. V, J and clone size derive from that table, while D and trimming were established from the DNA sequence. This table holds some 380,000 clones, 81% found once. This CDR3 spans 15 amino acids. Losses at the gene ends were 0 bases for V and 9 bases for J; bases not matched to a gene: 6. CDR1 is MGHRA and CDR2 is YSYEKL in the germline V gene.

Sequencing input: peripheral blood. The TCR was taken from a human donor with acute or convalescent COVID-19. The donor label of this sample is uncertain. The chain is built from TRBV4-1 and TRBJ2-7, with 12 positions matching TRBD2. The CDR3 region is CASSQERTSGDGQYF. CDR3 coding DNA: TGCGCCAGCAGCCAAGAAAGGACTAGCGGGGACGGGCAGTACTTC.